These T cell receptor beta chains were read from a single sample in a study of T cells in Graves' hyperthyroidism and ophthalmopathy. Each CDR3 protein is one row after TCRdb ran MiXCR on the multiplex PCR reads. This table holds about 110,000 distinct CDR3 sequences, 15% to 20% found once. Sequencing was carried out using blood. The origin of the receptors is a woman between 45 and 60 years old with Graves' hyperthyroidism. Each CDR3 is given with its conserved first and last residue. The D gene is left open where the match is weak. Expanded clones are given a class, and other clones once, few, many or no size at all.

D | size | J | length | V | DNA | CDR3
NA | many | TRBJ2-7 | 13 | TRBV20-1 | TGCAGTGCTAGTGGGCAGGTGGTGGACGAGCAGTACTTC | CSASGQVVDEQYF
NA | few | TRBJ2-2 | 13 | TRBV29-1 | TGCAGCGTTGAAAGATGGGACACCGGGGAGCTGTTTTTT | CSVERWDTGELFF
TRBD1 | many | TRBJ1-1 | 16 | TRBV27 | TGTGCCAGCAGTTTAATCCCGACAGGGGCACACACTGAAGCTTTCTTT | CASSLIPTGAHTEAFF
NA | many | TRBJ2-1 | 14 | TRBV5-6 | TGTGCCAGCAGCACCCGGGTCTTGAGGGATGAGCAGTTCTTC | CASSTRVLRDEQFF
NA | many | TRBJ1-1 | 12 | TRBV29-1 | TGCAGCGCCTCCGCCGGGGGTCAGGGAGCTTTCTTT | CSASAGGQGAFF
NA | NA | TRBJ2-5 | 16 | TRBV5-1 | TGCGCCAGCAGCCGTGGGGGGAGCGGGCTTCAAGAGACCCAGTACTTC | CASSRGGSGLQETQYF
TRBD1 | many | TRBJ2-7 | 14 | TRBV5-1 | TGCGCCAGCAGCTTCGAACAGGGGGCATATGAGCAGTACTTC | CASSFEQGAYEQYF
NA | NA | TRBJ1-5 | 17 | TRBV4-2 | TGTGCCAGCAGCCAAGCTACGGGTTCAAGTTACAATCAGCCCCAGCATTTT | CASSQATGSSYNQPQHF
TRBD2 | many | TRBJ2-7 | 14 | TRBV20-1 | TGCAGTGCAGAGAAAACTAGCGTGTACTACGAGCAGTACTTC | CSAEKTSVYYEQYF
TRBD1 | many | TRBJ1-6 | 16 | TRBV7-2 | TGTGCCAGCAGCCCCAGGACAGGGGGATATAATTCACCCCTCCACTTT | CASSPRTGGYNSPLHF